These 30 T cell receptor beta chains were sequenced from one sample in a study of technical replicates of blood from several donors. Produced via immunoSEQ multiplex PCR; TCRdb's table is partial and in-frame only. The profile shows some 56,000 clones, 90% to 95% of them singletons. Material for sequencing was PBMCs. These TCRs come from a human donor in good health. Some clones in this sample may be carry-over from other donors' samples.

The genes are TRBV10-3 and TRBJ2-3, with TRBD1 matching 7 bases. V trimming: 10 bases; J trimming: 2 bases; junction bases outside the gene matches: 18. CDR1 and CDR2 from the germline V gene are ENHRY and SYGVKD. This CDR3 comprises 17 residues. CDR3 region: CATKETQGRRITDTQYF. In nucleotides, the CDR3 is TGTGCCACCAAAGAGACACAGGGGAGAAGGATCACAGATACGCAGTATTTT.

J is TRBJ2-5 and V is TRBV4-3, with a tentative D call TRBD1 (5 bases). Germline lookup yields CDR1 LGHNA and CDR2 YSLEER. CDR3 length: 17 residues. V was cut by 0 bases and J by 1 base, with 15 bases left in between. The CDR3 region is CASSQEWVRGSQETQYF. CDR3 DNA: TGCGCCAGCAGCCAAGAATGGGTTAGGGGTAGCCAAGAGACCCAGTACTTC.

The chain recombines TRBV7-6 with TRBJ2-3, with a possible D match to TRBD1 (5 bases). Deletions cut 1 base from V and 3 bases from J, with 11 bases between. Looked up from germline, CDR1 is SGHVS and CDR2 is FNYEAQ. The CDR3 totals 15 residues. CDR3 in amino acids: CASSLEQGWTDTQYF. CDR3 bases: TGTGCCAGCAGCTTAGAGCAGGGATGGACAGATACGCAGTATTTT.

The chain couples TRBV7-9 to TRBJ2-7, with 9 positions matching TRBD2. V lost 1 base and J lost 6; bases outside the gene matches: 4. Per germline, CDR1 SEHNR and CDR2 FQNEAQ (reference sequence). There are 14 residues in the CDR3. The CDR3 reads CASSLGGGAGEQYF. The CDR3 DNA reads TGTGCCAGCAGCTTAGGCGGGGGGGCCGGCGAGCAGTACTTC.

The CDR3 here is CASSPLADMNTEAFF. DNA for the CDR3: TGTGCCAGCTCACCCCTGGCGGACATGAACACTGAAGCTTTCTTT. This chain connects TRBV18 to TRBJ1-1, with D possibly being TRBD1 (5 bases). The germline V gene encodes CDR1 KGHSH and CDR2 LQKENI. The CDR3 is made up of 15 amino acids. Trimming cost V 3 bases and J 0 bases, with 11 bases left between them. Full variable domain (rest looked up from reference TRBV18 and TRBJ1-1): NAGVMQNPRHLVRRRGQEARLRCSPMKGHSHVYWYRQLPEEGLKFMVYLQKENIIDESGMPKERFSAEFPKEGPSILRIQQVVRGDSAAYFCASSPLADMNTEAFFGQGTRLTVV.

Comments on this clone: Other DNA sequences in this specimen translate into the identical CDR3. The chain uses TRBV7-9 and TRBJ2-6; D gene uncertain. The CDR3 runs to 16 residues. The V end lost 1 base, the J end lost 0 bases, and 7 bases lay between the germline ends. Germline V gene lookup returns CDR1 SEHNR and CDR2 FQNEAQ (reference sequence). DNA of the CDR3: TGTGCCAGCAGCTTAGATGGCAGCTCTGGGGCCAACGTCCTGACTTTC. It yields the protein CASSLDGSSGANVLTF.

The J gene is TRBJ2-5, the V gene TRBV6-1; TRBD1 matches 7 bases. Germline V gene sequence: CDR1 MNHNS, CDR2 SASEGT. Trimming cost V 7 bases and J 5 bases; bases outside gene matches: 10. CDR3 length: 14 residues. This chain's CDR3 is CASKTPGGRETQYF. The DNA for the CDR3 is TGTGCCAGCAAAACCCCAGGGGGAAGGGAGACCCAGTACTTC.

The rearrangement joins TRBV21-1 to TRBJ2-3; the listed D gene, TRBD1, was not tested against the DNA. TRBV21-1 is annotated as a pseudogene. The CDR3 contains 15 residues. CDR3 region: CASSKGAQGSDTQYF. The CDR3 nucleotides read TGTGCCAGCAGCAAAGGGGCACAGGGCTCAGATACGCAGTATTTT.

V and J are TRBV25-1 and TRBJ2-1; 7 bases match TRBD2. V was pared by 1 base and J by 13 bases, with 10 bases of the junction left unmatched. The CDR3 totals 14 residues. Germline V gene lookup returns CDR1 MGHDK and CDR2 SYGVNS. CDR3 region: CASSESGTIDLQFF. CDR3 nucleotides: TGTGCCAGCAGTGAATCGGGGACTATTGACCTACAGTTCTTC. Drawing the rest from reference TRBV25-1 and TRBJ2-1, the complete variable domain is EADIYQTPRYLVIGTGKKITLECSQTMGHDKMYWYQQDPGMELHLIHYSYGVNSTEKGDLSSESTVSRIRTEHFPLTLESARPSHTSQYLCASSESGTIDLQFFGPGTRLTVL.

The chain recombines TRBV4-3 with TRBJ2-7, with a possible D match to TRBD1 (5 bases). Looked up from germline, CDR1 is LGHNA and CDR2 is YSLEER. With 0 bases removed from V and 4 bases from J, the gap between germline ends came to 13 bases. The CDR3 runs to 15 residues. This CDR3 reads CASSQEPRVGYEQYF. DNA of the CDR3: TGCGCCAGCAGCCAAGAACCCAGGGTTGGGTACGAGCAGTACTTC.

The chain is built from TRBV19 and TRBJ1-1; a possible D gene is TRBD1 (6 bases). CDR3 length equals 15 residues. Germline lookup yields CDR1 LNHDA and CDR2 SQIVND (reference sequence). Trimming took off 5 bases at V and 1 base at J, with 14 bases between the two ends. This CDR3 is CASSREGRGNTEAFF. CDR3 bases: TGTGCCAGTAGTCGGGAGGGCAGGGGGAACACTGAAGCTTTCTTT.

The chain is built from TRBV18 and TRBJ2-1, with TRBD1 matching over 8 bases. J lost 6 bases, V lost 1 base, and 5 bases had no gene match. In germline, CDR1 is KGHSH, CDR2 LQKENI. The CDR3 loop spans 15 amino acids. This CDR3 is CASSPQADRVNEQFF. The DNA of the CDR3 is TGTGCCAGCTCACCACAGGCGGACAGGGTCAATGAGCAGTTCTTC.

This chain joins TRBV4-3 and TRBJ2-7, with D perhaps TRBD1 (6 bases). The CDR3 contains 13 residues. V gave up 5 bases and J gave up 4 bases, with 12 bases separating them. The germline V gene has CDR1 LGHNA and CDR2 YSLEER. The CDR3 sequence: CASSEHTGYEQYF. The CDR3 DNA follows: TGCGCCAGCAGCGAACATACAGGGTACGAGCAGTACTTC.

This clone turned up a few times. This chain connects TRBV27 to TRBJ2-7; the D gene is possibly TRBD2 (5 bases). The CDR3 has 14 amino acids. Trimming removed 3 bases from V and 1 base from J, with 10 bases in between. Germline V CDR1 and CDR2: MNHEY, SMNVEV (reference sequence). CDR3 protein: CASSFAGPSYEQYF. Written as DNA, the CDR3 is TGTGCCAGCAGTTTTGCGGGTCCTTCCTACGAGCAGTACTTC.

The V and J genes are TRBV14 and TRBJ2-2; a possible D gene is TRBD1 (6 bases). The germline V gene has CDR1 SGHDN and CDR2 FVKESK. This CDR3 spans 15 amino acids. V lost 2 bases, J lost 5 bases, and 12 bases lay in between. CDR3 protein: CASSQSQGRTGELFF. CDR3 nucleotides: TGTGCCAGCAGCCAATCGCAGGGGCGGACCGGGGAGCTGTTTTTT.

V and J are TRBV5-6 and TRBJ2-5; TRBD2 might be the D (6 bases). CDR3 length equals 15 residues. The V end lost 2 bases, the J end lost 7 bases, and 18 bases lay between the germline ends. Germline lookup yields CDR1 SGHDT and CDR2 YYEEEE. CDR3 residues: CASSLPGTLRVTQYF. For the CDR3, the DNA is TGTGCCAGCAGCTTACCCGGGACTCTCAGGGTGACCCAGTACTTC.

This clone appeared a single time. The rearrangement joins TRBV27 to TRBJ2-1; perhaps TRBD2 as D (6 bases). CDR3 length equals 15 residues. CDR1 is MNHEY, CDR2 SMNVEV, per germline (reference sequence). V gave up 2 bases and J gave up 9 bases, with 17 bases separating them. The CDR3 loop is CASSLGGTALGEQFF. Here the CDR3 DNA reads TGTGCCAGCAGTTTAGGGGGGACGGCTCTGGGTGAGCAGTTCTTC.

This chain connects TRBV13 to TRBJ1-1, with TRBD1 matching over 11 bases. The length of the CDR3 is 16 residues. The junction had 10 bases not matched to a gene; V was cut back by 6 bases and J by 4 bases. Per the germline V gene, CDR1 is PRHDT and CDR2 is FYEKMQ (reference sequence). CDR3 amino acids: CASRYSGTGGTTEAFF. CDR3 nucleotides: TGTGCCAGCAGATACTCCGGGACAGGGGGTACCACTGAAGCTTTCTTT.

The CDR3 loop is CASKPDWDSEAFF. The CDR3 nucleotides read TGTGCCAGCAAGCCTGATTGGGACTCTGAAGCTTTCTTT. The rearrangement uses TRBV7-9 and TRBJ1-1, with a weak D call TRBD1 (5 bases). CDR1 and CDR2 from the germline V gene are SEHNR and FQNEAQ (reference sequence). Trimming removed 7 bases from V and 6 bases from J, with 15 bases in between. The CDR3 consists of 13 residues.

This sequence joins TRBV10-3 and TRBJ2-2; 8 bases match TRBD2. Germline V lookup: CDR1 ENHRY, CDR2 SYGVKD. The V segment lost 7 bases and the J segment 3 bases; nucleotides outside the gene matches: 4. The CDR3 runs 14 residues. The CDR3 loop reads CAIKGREDTGELFF. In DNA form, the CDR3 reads TGTGCCATCAAGGGGCGGGAGGACACCGGGGAGCTGTTTTTT.

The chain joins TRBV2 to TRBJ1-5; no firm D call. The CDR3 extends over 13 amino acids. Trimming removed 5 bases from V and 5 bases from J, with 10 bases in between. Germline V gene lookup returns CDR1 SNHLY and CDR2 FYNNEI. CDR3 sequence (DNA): TGTGCCAGCAGTATGGGCAACGATCAGCCCCAGCATTTT. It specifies CASSMGNDQPQHF.

This CDR3 reads CASSERGRVDEKLFF. CDR3 DNA: TGTGCCAGCTCCGAGAGAGGCAGGGTAGATGAAAAACTGTTTTTT. V usage is TRBV18 and J usage is TRBJ1-4; D might be TRBD1 (5 bases). The CDR3 runs to 15 residues. Per the germline V gene, CDR1 is KGHSH and CDR2 is LQKENI. V shed 6 bases and J shed 6 bases, with 17 bases lying between them.

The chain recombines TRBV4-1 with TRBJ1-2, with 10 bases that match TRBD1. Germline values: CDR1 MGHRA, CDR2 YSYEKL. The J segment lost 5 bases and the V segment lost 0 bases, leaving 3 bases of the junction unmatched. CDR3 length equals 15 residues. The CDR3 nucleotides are TGCGCCAGCAGCCAAGAAGGGACAGGGGCTTATGGCTACACCTTC. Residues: CASSQEGTGAYGYTF.

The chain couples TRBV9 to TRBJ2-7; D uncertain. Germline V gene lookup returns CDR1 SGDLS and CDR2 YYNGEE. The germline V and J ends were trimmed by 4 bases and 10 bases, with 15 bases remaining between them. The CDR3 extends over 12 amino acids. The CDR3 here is CASSFDFAVQYF. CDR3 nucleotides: TGTGCCAGCAGCTTCGACTTCGCCGTTCAGTACTTC.

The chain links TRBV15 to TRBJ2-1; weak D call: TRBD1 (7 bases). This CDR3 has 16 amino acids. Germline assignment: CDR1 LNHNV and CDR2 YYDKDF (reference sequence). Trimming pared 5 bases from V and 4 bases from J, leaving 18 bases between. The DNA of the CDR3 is TGTGCCACCAGCCTGGCAGGGGGGCCGCAGTACAATGAGCAGTTCTTC. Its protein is CATSLAGGPQYNEQFF.

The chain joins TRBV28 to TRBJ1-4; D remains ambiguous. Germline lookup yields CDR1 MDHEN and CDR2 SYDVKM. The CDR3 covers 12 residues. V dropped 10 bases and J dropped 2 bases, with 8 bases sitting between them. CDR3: CATGSTNEKLFF. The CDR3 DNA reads TGTGCCACGGGTAGCACTAATGAAAAACTGTTTTTT.

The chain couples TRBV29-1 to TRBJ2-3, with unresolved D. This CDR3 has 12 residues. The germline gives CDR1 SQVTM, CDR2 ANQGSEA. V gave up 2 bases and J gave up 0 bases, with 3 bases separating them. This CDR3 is CSVESSTDTQYF. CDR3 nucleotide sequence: TGCAGCGTTGAATCGAGCACAGATACGCAGTATTTT.

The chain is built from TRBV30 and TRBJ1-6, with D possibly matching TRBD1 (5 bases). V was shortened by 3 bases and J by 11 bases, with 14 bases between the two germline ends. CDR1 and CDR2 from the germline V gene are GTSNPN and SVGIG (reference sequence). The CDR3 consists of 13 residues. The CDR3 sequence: CAWSRGGDAPLHF. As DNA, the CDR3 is TGTGCCTGGAGCCGGGGGGGGGATGCACCCCTCCACTTT.

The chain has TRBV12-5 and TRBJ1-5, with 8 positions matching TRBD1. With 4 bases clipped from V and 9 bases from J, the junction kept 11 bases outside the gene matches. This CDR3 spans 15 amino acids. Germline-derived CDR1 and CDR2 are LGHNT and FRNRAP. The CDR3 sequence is CASGSNPTGEGPQHF. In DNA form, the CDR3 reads TGTGCTAGTGGTTCTAATCCGACAGGGGAAGGGCCCCAGCATTTT. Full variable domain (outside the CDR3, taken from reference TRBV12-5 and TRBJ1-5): DARVTQTPRHKVTEMGQEVTMRCQPILGHNTVFWYRQTMMQGLELLAYFRNRAPLDDSGMPKDRFSAEMPDATLATLKIQPSEPRDSAVYFCASGSNPTGEGPQHFGDGTRLSIL.

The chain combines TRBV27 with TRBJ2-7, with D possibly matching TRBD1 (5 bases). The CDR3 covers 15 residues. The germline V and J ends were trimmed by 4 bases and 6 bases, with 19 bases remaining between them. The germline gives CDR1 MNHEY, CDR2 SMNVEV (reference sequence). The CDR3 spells CASSSRSAGLAEQYF. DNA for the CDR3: TGTGCCAGCAGTTCTCGGTCGGCAGGGCTGGCCGAGCAGTACTTC.